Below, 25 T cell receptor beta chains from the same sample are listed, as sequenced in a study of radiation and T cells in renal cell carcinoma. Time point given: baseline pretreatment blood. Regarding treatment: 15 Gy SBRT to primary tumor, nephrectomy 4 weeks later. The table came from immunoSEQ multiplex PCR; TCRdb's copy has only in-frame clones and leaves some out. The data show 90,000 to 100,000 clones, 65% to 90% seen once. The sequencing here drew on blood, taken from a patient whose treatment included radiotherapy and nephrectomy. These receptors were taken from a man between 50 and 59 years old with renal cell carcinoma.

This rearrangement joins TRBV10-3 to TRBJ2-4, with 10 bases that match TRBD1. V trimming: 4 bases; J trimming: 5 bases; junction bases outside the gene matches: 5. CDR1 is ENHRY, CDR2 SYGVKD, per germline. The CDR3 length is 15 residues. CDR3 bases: TGTGCCATCAGTGTGGGGACAGGGGCTCAAAACATTCAGTACTTC. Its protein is CAISVGTGAQNIQYF.

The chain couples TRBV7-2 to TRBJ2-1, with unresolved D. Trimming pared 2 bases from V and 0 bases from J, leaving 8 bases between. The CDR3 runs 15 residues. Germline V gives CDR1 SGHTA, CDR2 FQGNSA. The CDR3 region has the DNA TGTGCCAGCAGCTTATGGCTAAGCTCCTACAATGAGCAGTTCTTC. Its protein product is CASSLWLSSYNEQFF.

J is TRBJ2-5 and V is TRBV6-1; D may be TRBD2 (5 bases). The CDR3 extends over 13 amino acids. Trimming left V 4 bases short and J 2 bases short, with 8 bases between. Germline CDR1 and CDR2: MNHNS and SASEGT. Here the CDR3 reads CASSVEGQETQYF. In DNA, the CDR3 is TGTGCCAGCAGTGTCGAGGGTCAAGAGACCCAGTACTTC.

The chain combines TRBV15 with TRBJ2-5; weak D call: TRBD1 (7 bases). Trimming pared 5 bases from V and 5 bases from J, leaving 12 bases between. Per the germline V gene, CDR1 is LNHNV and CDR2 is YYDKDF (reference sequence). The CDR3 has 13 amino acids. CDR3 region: CATSEQGRETQYF. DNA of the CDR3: TGTGCCACCAGCGAACAGGGGAGGGAGACCCAGTACTTC.

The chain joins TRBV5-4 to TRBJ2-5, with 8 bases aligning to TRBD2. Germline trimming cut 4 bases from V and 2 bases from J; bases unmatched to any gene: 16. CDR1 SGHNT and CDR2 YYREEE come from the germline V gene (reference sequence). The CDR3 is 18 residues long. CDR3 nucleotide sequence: TGTGCCAGCAGCCTCCGACGGGGGGGCGGAGGACCTCAAGAGACCCAGTACTTC. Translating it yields CASSLRRGGGGPQETQYF.

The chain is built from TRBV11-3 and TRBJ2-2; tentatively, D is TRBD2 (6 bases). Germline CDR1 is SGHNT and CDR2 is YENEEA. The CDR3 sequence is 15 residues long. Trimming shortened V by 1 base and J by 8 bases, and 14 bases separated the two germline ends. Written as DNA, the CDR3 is TGTGCCAGCAGCTTAGTGGTGGCCGCGGGGGGGGAGCTGTTTTTT. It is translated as CASSLVVAAGGELFF.

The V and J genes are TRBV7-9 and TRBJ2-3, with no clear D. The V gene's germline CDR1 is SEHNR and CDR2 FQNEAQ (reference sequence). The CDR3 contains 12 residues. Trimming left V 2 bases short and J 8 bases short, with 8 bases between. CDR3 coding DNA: TGTGCCAGCAGCTTATTAACGGGTACGCAGTATTTT. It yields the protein CASSLLTGTQYF.

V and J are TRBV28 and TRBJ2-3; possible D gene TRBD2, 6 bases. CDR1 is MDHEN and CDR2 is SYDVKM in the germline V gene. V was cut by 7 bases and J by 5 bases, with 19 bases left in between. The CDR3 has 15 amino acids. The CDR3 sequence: CASTLSGPKEDTQYF. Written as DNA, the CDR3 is TGTGCCAGCACCCTAAGCGGGCCCAAGGAAGATACGCAGTATTTT.

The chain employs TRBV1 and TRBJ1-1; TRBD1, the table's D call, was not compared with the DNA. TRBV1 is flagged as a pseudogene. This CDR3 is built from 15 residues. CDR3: CTSSQGDSSNTEAFF. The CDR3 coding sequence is TGCACCAGCAGCCAGGGGGACAGTTCGAACACTGAAGCTTTCTTT.

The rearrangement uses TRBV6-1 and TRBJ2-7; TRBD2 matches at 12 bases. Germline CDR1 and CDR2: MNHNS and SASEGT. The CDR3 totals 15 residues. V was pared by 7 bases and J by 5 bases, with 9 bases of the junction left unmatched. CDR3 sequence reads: CASTRTSGKWDEQYF. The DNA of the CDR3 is TGTGCCAGCACGCGGACTAGCGGGAAGTGGGACGAGCAGTACTTC.

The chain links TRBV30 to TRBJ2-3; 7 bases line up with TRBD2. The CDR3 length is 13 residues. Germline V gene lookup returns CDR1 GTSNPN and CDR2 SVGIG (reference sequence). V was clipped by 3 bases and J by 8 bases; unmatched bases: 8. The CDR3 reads CAWSEGTIGTQYF. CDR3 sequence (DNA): TGTGCCTGGAGCGAGGGGACTATTGGTACGCAGTATTTT.

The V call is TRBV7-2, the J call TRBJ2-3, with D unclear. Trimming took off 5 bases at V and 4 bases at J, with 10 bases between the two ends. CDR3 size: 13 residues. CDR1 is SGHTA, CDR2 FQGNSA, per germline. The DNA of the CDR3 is TGTGCCAGCAGCCCTACGTCCGCAGATACGCAGTATTTT. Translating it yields CASSPTSADTQYF.

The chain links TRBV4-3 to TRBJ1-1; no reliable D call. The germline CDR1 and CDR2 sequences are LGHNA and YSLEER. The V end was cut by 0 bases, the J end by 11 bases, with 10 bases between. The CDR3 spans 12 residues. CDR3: CASSQDRVGAFF. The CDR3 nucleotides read TGCGCCAGCAGCCAAGATAGGGTGGGGGCTTTCTTT.

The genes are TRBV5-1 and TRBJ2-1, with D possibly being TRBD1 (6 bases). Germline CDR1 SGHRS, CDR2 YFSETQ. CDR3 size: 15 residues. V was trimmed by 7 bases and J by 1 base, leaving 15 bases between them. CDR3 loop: CASANGQLSYNEQFF. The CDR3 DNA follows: TGCGCCAGCGCCAATGGACAGTTATCCTACAATGAGCAGTTCTTC.

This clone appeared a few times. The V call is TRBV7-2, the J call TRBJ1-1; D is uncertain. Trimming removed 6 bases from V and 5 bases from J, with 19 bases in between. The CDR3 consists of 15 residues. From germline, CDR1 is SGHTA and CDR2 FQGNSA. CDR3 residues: CASRHDNNEGTEAFF. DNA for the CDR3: TGTGCCAGCAGACACGATAACAACGAGGGTACTGAAGCTTTCTTT.

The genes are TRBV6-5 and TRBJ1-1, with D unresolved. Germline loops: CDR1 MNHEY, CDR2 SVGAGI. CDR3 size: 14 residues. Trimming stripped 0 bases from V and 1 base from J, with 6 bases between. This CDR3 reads CASSYSKGNTEAFF. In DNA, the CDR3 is TGTGCCAGCAGTTACTCGAAAGGGAACACTGAAGCTTTCTTT.

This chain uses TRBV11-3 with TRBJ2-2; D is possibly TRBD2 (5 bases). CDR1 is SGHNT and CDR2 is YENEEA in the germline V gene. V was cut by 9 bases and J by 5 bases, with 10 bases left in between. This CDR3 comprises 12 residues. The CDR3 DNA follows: TGTGCCAGTGGAAGCGGAACCGGGGAGCTGTTTTTT. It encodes CASGSGTGELFF. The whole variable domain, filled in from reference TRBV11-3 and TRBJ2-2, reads EAGVVQSPRYKIIEKKQPVAFWCNPISGHNTLYWYLQNLGQGPELLIRYENEEAVDDSQLPKDRFSAERLKGVDSTLKIQPAELGDSAVYLCASGSGTGELFFGEGSRLTVL.

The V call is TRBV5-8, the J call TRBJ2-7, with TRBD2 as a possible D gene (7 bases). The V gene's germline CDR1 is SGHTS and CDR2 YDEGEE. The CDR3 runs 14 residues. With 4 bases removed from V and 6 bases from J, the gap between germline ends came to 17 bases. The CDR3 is CASSRGSRGAEQYF. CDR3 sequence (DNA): TGTGCCAGCAGCCGCGGTTCTCGGGGGGCCGAGCAGTACTTC.

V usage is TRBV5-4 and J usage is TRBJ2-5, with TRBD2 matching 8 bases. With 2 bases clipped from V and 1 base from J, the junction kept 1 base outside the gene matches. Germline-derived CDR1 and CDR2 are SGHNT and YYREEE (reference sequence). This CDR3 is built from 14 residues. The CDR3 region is CASSLAGAQETQYF. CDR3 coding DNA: TGTGCCAGCAGCTTAGCGGGGGCCCAAGAGACCCAGTACTTC. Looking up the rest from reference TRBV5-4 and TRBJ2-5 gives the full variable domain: ETGVTQSPTHLIKTRGQQVTLRCSSQSGHNTVSWYQQALGQGPQFIFQYYREEENGRGNFPPRFSGLQFPNYSSELNVNALELDDSALYLCASSLAGAQETQYFGPGTRLLVL.

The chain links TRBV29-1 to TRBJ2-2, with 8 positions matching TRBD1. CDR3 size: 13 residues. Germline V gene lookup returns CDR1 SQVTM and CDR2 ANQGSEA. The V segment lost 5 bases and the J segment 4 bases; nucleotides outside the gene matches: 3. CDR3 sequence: CSVRTGPTGELFF. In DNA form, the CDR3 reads TGCAGCGTTAGGACAGGGCCCACCGGGGAGCTGTTTTTT.

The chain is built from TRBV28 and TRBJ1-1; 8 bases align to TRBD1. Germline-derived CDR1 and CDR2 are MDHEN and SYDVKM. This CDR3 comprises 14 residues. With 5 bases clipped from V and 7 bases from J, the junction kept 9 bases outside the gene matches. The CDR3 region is CASSGGTGRGEAFF. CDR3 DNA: TGTGCCAGCAGTGGCGGGACAGGACGTGGTGAAGCTTTCTTT.

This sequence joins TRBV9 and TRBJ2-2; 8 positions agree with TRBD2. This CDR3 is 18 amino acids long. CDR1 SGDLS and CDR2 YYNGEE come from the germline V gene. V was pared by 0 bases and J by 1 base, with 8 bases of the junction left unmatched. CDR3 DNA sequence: TGTGCCAGCAGCGTAGGCGGGGGGCCCGCTCAGAACACCGGGGAGCTGTTTTTT. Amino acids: CASSVGGGPAQNTGELFF.

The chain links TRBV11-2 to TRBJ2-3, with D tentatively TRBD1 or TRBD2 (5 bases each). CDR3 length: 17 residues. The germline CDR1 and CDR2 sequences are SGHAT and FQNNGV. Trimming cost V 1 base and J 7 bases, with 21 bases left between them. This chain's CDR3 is CASSLGLTGPGPYTQYF. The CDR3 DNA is TGTGCCAGCAGCTTAGGGCTGACGGGGCCAGGTCCATATACGCAGTATTTT.

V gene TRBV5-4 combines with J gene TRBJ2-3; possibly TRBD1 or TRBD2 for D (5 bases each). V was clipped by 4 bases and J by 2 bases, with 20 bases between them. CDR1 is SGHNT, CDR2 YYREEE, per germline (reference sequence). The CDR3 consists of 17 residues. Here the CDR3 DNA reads TGTGCCAGCAGCCAGGGAGACGGGGCGGAATACACAGATACGCAGTATTTT. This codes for CASSQGDGAEYTDTQYF.

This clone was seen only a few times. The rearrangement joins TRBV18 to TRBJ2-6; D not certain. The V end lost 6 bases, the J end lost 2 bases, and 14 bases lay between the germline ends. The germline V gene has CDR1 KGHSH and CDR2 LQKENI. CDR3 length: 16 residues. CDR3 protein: CASSPKGFTGANVLTF. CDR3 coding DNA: TGTGCCAGCTCGCCCAAGGGCTTTACTGGGGCCAACGTCCTGACTTTC.